These T cell receptor beta chains were read from a single sample in a study of T-cell reconstitution after alpha-beta-depleted transplantation in children. TCRdb re-called the PCR reads with MiXCR, one entry per CDR3 protein. There are around 400,000 distinct CDR3 sequences in the sample; roughly 11% occur only once, and 4.5% to 6.5% lies in the top ten. This specimen was PBMCs from the stem cell graft donor, taken from the stem cell graft. The receptor set was obtained from a human donor who donated a stem cell graft to a child with acute myeloid leukemia. Both conserved end residues are part of each CDR3. D genes are given only for firm matches. Clone size is given for some rows only: seen once, a few or many times, or a class if the clone is expanded.

v_call	d_call	clone_size	j_call	cdr3_aa	cdr3_nt
TRBV5-1	-	many	TRBJ2-2	CASSENTGELFF	TGCGCCAGCAGCGAAAACACCGGGGAGCTGTTTTTT
TRBV20-1	TRBD2	-	TRBJ2-4	CSAGTSGVGQYF	TGCAGTGCCGGGACTAGCGGGGTCGGACAGTACTTC
TRBV5-1	TRBD1	many	TRBJ2-1	CASSLEGDSSYNEQFF	TGCGCCAGCAGCTTGGAGGGGGACAGCTCCTACAATGAGCAGTTCTTC
TRBV15	-	-	TRBJ1-1	CATSGDDLEAFF	TGTGCCACCAGCGGAGATGACCTAGAAGCTTTCTTT
TRBV5-1	TRBD1	-	TRBJ2-2	CASSLLGQGATGELFF	TGCGCCAGCAGCTTGTTGGGACAGGGTGCCACCGGGGAGCTGTTTTTT
TRBV25-1	-	few	TRBJ1-2	CASSELVGGAGSNYGYTF	TGTGCCAGCAGTGAGTTGGTAGGTGGGGCCGGATCTAACTATGGCTACACCTTC
TRBV6-1	TRBD1	few	TRBJ1-1	CASGTEGLGRSEAFF	TGTGCCAGCGGGACAGAGGGGTTGGGTCGGAGTGAAGCTTTCTTT
TRBV5-1	-	-	TRBJ2-3	CASSLSGRTSTDTQYF	TGCGCCAGCAGCTTATCCGGGAGAACTAGCACAGATACGCAGTATTTT
TRBV27	-	-	TRBJ2-7	CASSLSETTTYEQYF	TGTGCCAGCAGTTTATCGGAGACCACTACCTACGAGCAGTACTTC
TRBV11-2	-	-	TRBJ2-4	CASSLRQGGKVNIQYF	TGTGCCAGCAGCTTACGCCAGGGGGGAAAGGTGAACATTCAGTACTTC
TRBV20-1	-	many	TRBJ1-2	CSARGDGLTSGGYTF	TGCAGTGCTAGAGGTGATGGACTAACCTCTGGAGGCTACACCTTC
TRBV7-2	-	few	TRBJ1-4	CASSLGGFSEKLFF	TGTGCCAGCAGCTTAGGGGGGTTTTCCGAAAAACTGTTTTTT
TRBV12-3/TRBV12-4	-	few	TRBJ2-1	CASSLGGISYNEQFF	TGTGCCAGCAGTTTGGGGGGAATCTCCTACAATGAGCAGTTCTTC
TRBV5-4	-	-	TRBJ2-3	CASSRAAGTNGEAQYF	TGTGCCAGCAGCAGGGCCGCGGGGACAAACGGGGAGGCGCAGTATTTT
TRBV7-8	TRBD1	few	TRBJ1-5	CASSPRRGTGRNQPQHF	TGTGCCAGCAGCCCGAGACGCGGGACAGGGCGCAATCAGCCCCAGCATTTT
TRBV20-1	TRBD1	few	TRBJ2-3	CSARGRQGAGRATDTQYF	TGCAGTGCTAGAGGGAGACAGGGGGCAGGTCGGGCCACAGATACGCAGTATTTT
TRBV12-3/TRBV12-4	TRBD2	few	TRBJ2-5	CASSHLAGVETQYF	TGTGCCAGCAGTCACTTAGCGGGAGTGGAGACCCAGTACTTC
TRBV11-2	TRBD2	-	TRBJ2-6	CASSLLAGTGANVLTF	TGTGCCAGCAGCTTACTAGCGGGAACTGGGGCCAACGTCCTGACTTTC
TRBV11-2	-	few	TRBJ2-1	CASSPQHEQFF	TGTGCCAGCAGTCCTCAGCATGAGCAGTTCTTC
TRBV29-1	TRBD2	-	TRBJ2-5	CSGRLAGETQYF	TGCAGCGGACGACTAGCCGGCGAGACCCAGTACTTC
TRBV30	-	once	TRBJ1-4	CAWRGKGNEKLFF	TGTGCCTGGAGGGGGAAAGGGAATGAAAAACTGTTTTTT
TRBV27	TRBD2	-	TRBJ2-2	CASSSAWQREGLRRGAGELFF	TGTGCCAGCAGTTCCGCTTGGCAGCGGGAGGGCCTGAGGCGGGGCGCCGGGGAGCTGTTTTTT
TRBV4-3	-	many	TRBJ1-4	CASSQGRGNGEKLFF	TGCGCCAGCAGCCAAGGGCGCGGGAATGGTGAAAAACTGTTTTTT